The 9 T cell receptor beta chains below come from one sample, sequenced in a study of blood T cells in healthy people across ages. With a J-beta primer mix and a sample-barcoded 5' primer, a second PCR ran about 7 to 11 cycles. TCRdb redid the calling of the 5' RACE reads with MiXCR, one entry per CDR3 protein. The sample lists some 710,000 distinct CDR3 sequences, around 50% seen once, with roughly 18% in the top ten. The sequenced sample consisted of blood. These TCRs come from an elderly man in good health.

There are a few counts of this clonotype. This may come from a read error, since a much larger clone is one base off. The chain employs TRBV5-6 and TRBJ2-5; D is ambiguous. The J call is uncertain, as TRBJ2-7 better fits the DNA end. The germline V gene has CDR1 SGHDT and CDR2 YYEEEE. The CDR3 has 12 residues. The CDR3 reads CASILLSYEQYF. In nucleotides, the CDR3 is TGTGCCAGCATCCTTTTATCCTACGAGCAGTACTTC.

In the case of this clonotype: This may be a read error: a much more frequent sequence differs by one nucleotide. V and J are TRBV5-1 and TRBJ2-4; 9 bases align to TRBD1. Germline V gene data show CDR1 as SGHRS and CDR2 as YFSETQ. V lost 4 bases and J lost 13; bases outside the gene matches: 15. The CDR3 consists of 15 residues. The CDR3 loop is CASSPGTGLFNGQYF. CDR3 nucleotides: TGCGCCAGCAGCCCCGGGACAGGGTTATTCAACGGGCAGTACTTC.

This clonotype was detected a few times. The chain combines TRBV20-1 with TRBJ2-1; D remains ambiguous. The V gene's germline CDR1 is DFQATT and CDR2 SNEGSKA (reference sequence). Trimming removed 3 bases at V and 0 bases at J, with 9 bases between. This CDR3 is built from 14 residues. CDR3 loop: CSASSRYSYNEQFF. Here the CDR3 DNA reads TGCAGTGCTAGTTCCCGATACTCCTACAATGAGCAGTTCTTC.

This sequence joins TRBV20-1 and TRBJ2-1; D gene uncertain. The V end was cut by 0 bases, the J end by 8 bases, with 5 bases between. The CDR3 consists of 11 residues. Germline CDR1 and CDR2: DFQATT and SNEGSKA (reference sequence). The CDR3, as DNA: TGCAGTGCTAGAGATTACGATGAGCAGTTCTTC. As protein: CSARDYDEQFF.

J is TRBJ2-7 and V is TRBV27, with 8 bases that match TRBD2. V dropped 5 bases and J dropped 2; count of bases not matched to a gene: 2. Germline CDR1 is MNHEY and CDR2 is SMNVEV (reference sequence). The CDR3 is 13 residues long. In DNA form, the CDR3 reads TGTGCCAGCAGTGGGGGACTAGCCTACGAGCAGTACTTC. It codes for CASSGGLAYEQYF.

V and J are TRBV7-8 and TRBJ2-7; TRBD2 is a possible D gene (6 bases). The CDR3 is 13 residues long. CDR1 SGHVS and CDR2 FQNEAQ come from the germline V gene. V lost 5 bases and J 3 bases, leaving 11 bases between the germline ends. The CDR3 sequence is CASSRGLYYEQYF. The CDR3 DNA sequence: TGTGCCAGCAGCAGGGGACTCTACTACGAGCAGTACTTC.

The J gene is TRBJ1-1, the V gene TRBV30, with D unclear. CDR1 is GTSNPN, CDR2 SVGIG, per germline (reference sequence). This CDR3 contains 13 residues. Trimming took off 1 base at V and 3 bases at J, with 9 bases between the two ends. The CDR3 region has the DNA TGTGCCTGGAGTGGTCCCTTGCACACTGAAGCTTTCTTT. It yields the protein CAWSGPLHTEAFF.

This clonotype has at least ten counts. The gene calls are TRBV12-3 or TRBV12-4 and TRBJ1-1; 8 bases agree with TRBD1. The trim removed 5 bases at V and 1 base at J, leaving 3 bases unmatched. The CDR3 consists of 14 residues. CDR3 in DNA: TGTGCCAGCAGTCCTGGGACAGGGAACACTGAAGCTTTCTTT. Its translation is CASSPGTGNTEAFF.

The CDR3 region is CASSPRGESTEAFF. The CDR3 DNA sequence: TGTGCCAGCAGCCCTCGGGGGGAGAGCACTGAAGCTTTCTTT. The V and J genes are TRBV7-2 and TRBJ1-1; tentative D call: TRBD1 (5 bases). With 5 bases removed from V and 4 bases from J, the gap between germline ends came to 14 bases. The CDR3 contains 14 residues. Germline V gene sequence: CDR1 SGHTA, CDR2 FQGNSA.